This entry is about one T cell receptor beta chain. The sample is drawn from a study of blood T cell repertoires in COVID-19. Across the study: Specimens from acute and convalescent COVID-19 originated in the United States, Italy and Spain. Nucleic acid was either cDNA or gDNA, and it came from T cells, B-cell-depleted T cells, or PBMCs.

Clones were sequenced by immunoSEQ multiplex PCR, and TCRdb holds only the in-frame ones, with some missing. The sample has tens of thousands of clones; roughly 88% are singletons. Material for sequencing was peripheral blood. This sequence originates from a woman of 80 years or more with acute or convalescent COVID-19.

CDR3 amino acids: CASSFPQGYGYTF. CDR3 nucleotide sequence: TGTGCCAGCAGTTTCCCCCAGGGCTATGGCTACACCTTC. J is TRBJ1-2 and V is TRBV12-3 or TRBV12-4; D is possibly TRBD1 (5 bases). This CDR3 contains 13 residues. V shed 3 bases and J shed 4 bases, with 9 bases lying between them.